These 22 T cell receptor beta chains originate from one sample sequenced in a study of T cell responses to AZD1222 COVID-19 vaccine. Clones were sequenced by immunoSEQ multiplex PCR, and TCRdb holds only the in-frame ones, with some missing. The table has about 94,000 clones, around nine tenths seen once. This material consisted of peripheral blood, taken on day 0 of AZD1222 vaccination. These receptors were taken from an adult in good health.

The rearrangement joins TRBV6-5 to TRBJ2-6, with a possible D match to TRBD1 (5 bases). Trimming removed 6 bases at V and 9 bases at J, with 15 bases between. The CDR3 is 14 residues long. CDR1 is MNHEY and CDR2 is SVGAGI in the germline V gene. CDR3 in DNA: TGTGCCAGCAGCCTCCGCAGGGTGGTCAACGTCCTGACTTTC. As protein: CASSLRRVVNVLTF.

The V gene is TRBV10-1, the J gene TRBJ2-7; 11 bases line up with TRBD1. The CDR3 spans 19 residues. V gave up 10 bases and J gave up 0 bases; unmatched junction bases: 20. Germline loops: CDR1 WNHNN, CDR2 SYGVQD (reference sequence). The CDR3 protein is CATTRGTGGKLTSSYEQYF. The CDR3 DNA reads TGCGCCACAACTCGCGGGACAGGGGGAAAGTTGACGAGCTCCTACGAGCAGTACTTC.

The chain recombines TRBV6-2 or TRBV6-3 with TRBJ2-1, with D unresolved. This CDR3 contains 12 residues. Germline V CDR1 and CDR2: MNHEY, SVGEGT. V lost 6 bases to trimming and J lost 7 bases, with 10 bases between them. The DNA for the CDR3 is TGTGCCAGCAGCAAGACTTGGAATGAGCAGTTCTTC. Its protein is CASSKTWNEQFF.

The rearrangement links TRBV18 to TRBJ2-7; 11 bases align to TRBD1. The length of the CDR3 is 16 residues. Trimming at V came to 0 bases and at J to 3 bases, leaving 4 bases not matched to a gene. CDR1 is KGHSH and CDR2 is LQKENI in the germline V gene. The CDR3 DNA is TGTGCCAGCTCACCACCTGGACAGGGGGCCTACTACGAGCAGTACTTC. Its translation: CASSPPGQGAYYEQYF.

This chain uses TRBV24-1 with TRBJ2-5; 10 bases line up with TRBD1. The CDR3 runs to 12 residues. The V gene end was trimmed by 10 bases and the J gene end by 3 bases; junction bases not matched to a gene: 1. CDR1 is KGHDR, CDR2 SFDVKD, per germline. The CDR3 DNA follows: TGTGCCACAGGGACAGGGGAAGAGACCCAGTACTTC. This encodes CATGTGEETQYF.

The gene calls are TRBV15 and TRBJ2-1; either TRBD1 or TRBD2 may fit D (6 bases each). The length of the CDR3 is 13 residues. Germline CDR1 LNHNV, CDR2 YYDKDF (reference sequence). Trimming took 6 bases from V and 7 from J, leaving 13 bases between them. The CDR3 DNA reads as TGTGCCACCAGGGAGGGGGGTATGAATGAGCAGTTCTTC. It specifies CATREGGMNEQFF.

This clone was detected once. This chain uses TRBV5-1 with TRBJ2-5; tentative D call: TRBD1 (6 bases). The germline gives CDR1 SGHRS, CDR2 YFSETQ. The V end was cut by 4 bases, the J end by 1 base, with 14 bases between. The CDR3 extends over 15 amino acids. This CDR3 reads CASSVPQGGQETQYF. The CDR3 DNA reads TGCGCCAGCAGCGTACCCCAAGGGGGCCAAGAGACCCAGTACTTC.

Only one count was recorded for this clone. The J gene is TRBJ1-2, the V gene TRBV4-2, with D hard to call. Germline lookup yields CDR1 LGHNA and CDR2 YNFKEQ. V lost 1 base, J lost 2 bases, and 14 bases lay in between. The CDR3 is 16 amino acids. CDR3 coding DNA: TGTGCCAGCAGCCAAGCGGTCACGGATGACAACTATGGCTACACCTTC. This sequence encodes CASSQAVTDDNYGYTF.

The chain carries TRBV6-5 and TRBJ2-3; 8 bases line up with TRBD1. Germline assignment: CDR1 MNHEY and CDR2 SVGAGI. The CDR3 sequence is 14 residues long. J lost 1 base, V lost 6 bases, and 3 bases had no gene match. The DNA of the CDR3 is TGTGCCAGCAGGACGACAGGGGGCACAGATACGCAGTATTTT. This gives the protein CASRTTGGTDTQYF.

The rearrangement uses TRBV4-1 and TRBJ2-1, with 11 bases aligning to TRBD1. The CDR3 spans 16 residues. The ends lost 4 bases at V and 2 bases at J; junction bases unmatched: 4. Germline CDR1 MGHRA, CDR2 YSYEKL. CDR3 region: CASSLGTGGTYNEQFF. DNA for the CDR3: TGCGCCAGCAGCCTCGGGACAGGGGGTACCTACAATGAGCAGTTCTTC.

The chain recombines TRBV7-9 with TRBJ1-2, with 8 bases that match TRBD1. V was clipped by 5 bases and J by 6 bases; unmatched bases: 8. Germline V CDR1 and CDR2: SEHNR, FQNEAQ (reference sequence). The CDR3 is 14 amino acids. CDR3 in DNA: TGTGCCAGCAGCGGTGCCGCAGGGGGCGATGGCTACACCTTC. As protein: CASSGAAGGDGYTF.

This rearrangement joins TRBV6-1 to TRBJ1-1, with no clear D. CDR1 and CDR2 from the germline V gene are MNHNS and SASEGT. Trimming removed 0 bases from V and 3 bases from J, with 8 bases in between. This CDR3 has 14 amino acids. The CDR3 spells CASSEAYRYTEAFF. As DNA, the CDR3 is TGTGCCAGCAGTGAAGCCTACAGATACACTGAAGCTTTCTTT.

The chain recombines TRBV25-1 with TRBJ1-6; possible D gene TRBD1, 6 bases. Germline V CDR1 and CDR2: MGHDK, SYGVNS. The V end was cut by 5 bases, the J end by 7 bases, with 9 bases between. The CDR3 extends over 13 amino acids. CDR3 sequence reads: CASSYRENSPLHF. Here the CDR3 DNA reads TGTGCCAGCAGTTACAGGGAGAATTCACCCCTCCACTTT. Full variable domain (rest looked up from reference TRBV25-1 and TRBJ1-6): EADIYQTPRYLVIGTGKKITLECSQTMGHDKMYWYQQDPGMELHLIHYSYGVNSTEKGDLSSESTVSRIRTEHFPLTLESARPSHTSQYLCASSYRENSPLHFGNGTRLTVT.

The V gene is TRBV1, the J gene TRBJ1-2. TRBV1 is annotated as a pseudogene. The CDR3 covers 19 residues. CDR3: CTSSQEGHSGGPLGYGYTF. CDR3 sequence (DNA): TGCACCAGCAGCCAAGAGGGTCACAGTGGGGGGCCCTTGGGCTATGGCTACACCTTC.

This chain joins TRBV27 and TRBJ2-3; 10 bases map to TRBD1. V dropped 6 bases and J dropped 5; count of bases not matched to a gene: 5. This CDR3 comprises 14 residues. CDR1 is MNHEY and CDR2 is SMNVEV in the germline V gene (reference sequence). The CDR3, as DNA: TGTGCCAGCAGGGACAGGGGGGGGATAGATACGCAGTATTTT. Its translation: CASRDRGGIDTQYF.

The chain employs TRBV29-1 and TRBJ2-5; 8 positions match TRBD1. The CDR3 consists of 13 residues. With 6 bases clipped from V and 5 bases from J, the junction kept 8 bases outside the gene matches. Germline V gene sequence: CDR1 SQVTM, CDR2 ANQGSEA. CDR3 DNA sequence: TGCAGCGTGGCCCAGGGGGCTCGGGAGACCCAGTACTTC. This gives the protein CSVAQGARETQYF.

This CDR3 reads CASSRAIGEKLFF. CDR3 coding DNA: TGTGCCAGCAGCCGTGCGATCGGTGAAAAACTGTTTTTT. The rearrangement links TRBV5-5 to TRBJ1-4; no firm D call. V was cut by 4 bases and J by 7 bases, with 11 bases left in between. The CDR3 covers 13 residues. CDR1 is SGHKS and CDR2 is YYEKEE in the germline V gene (reference sequence). The full variable domain, rest sourced from reference TRBV5-5 and TRBJ1-4, is DAGVTQSPTHLIKTRGQQVTLRCSPISGHKSVSWYQQVLGQGPQFIFQYYEKEERGRGNFPDRFSARQFPNYSSELNVNALLLGDSALYLCASSRAIGEKLFFGSGTQLSVL.

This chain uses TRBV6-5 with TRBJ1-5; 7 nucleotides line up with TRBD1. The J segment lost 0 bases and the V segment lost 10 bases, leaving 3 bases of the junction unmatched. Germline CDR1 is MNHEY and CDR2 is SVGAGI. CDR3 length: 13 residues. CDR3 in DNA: TGTGCCACCGGGACAGTTAGCAATCAGCCCCAGCATTTT. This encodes CATGTVSNQPQHF.

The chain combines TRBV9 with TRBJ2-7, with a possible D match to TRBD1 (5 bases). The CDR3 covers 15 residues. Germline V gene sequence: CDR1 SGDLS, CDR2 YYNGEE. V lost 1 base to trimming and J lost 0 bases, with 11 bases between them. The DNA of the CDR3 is TGTGCCAGCAGCGTACAAGGGGCCCCCTCCTACGAGCAGTACTTC. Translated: CASSVQGAPSYEQYF.

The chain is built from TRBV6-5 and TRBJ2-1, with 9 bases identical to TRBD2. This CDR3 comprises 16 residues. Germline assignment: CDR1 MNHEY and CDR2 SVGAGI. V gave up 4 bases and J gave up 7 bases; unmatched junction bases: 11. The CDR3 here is CASSSEAVAGVNEQFF. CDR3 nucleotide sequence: TGTGCCAGCAGTTCCGAGGCGGTAGCGGGGGTAAATGAGCAGTTCTTC.

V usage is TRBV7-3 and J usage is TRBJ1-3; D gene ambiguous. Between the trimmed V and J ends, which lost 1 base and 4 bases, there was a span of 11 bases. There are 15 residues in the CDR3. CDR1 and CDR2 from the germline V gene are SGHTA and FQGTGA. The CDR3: CASSLNGWGGNTIYF. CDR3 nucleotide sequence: TGTGCCAGCAGCTTAAATGGGTGGGGAGGAAACACCATATATTTT. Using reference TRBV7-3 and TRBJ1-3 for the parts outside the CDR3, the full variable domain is GAGVSQTPSNKVTEKGKYVELRCDPISGHTALYWYRQSLGQGPEFLIYFQGTGAADDSGLPNDRFFAVRPEGSVSTLKIQRTERGDSAVYLCASSLNGWGGNTIYFGEGSWLTVV.

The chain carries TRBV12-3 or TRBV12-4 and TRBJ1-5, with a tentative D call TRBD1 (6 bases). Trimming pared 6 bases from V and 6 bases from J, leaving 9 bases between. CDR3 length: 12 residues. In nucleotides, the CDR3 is TGTGCCAGCAGGATAGGGGGTCAGCCCCAGCATTTT. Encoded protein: CASRIGGQPQHF.